Described below is a single T cell receptor beta chain sequence and its context. Trimming took 3 bases from V and 0 from J, leaving 14 bases between them. The CDR3 consists of 17 residues. Germline loops: CDR1 SEHNR, CDR2 FQNEAQ (reference sequence). The data stem from a study of preoperative IRX-2 immunotherapy in early breast cancer. Treatment in this sample: preoperative locoregional IRX-2 cytokine immunotherapy. Patients received preoperative, locoregional IRX-2 cytokine immunotherapy in a phase Ib study. Assay used: immunoSEQ multiplex PCR; TCRdb lists only in-frame clones, some missing. The sample contains 30,000 to 35,000 clones, 90% to 95% of which appear only once.

The J gene is TRBJ1-4, the V gene TRBV7-9; D might be TRBD1 (5 bases). This clonotype originated in a human donor with breast cancer. Sampling was conducted from a patient treated with IRX-2 immunotherapy. The CDR3 is CASSFVDSLATNEKLFF. In DNA form, the CDR3 reads TGTGCCAGCAGCTTCGTAGACAGTCTAGCAACTAATGAAAAACTGTTTTTT.